Listed below are T cell receptor beta chains from one sample, sequenced in a study of cytotoxic CD8 clonotypes in ibrutinib-treated CLL. Generated by immunoSEQ multiplex PCR, the TCRdb table keeps only in-frame clones and is missing some. There are about 140,000 clones in the sample; 60% to 80% occur only once, and approximately 28% lies in the top ten. Sequenced here: PBMCs, sampled after 12 months of ibrutinib treatment. Every receptor here comes from a human donor with chronic lymphocytic leukemia. Each CDR3 is given without its conserved first and last residue. Fields, in order: V gene, CDR3 protein.

>TRBV6-6
ASRNPGSSGNTIY
>TRBV18
ASSLSSGGTDTQY
>TRBV29-1
SVQGTLTRTDTQY
>TRBV27
ASSKREGSYNEQF
>TRBV30
AFVGASSYEQY
>TRBV28
ASRSSGGPTDTQY
>TRBV2
ASSVGGRVIY
>TRBV6-6
ASSRDGNYGYT
>TRBV28
ASIGGDRVIHEQY
>TRBV5-1
ASSLTGAGYT
>TRBV7-3
ASSPGGREQY
>TRBV27
ASSRAGGRSKETQY
>TRBV29-1
SVEGTPTEAYEQY
>TRBV19
ASKKAPTDGNTIY
>TRBV6-5
ASSSGVGEQY
>TRBV7-3
ASSLTSAVGELF
>TRBV12-5
ASAPDRVGGYT
>TRBV28
ASRLSGSSYEQY
>TRBV6-1
ASSEESGGYGYT
>TRBV7-2
ASSFQDTAF
>TRBV9
ASSVAYRDVASRTDTQY
>TRBV18
ASSPGDVNEQF
>TRBV27
ASSPHLIPGQGYGYT
>TRBV7-9
ASSAVTSTYEQY
>TRBV15
ATSRGAGISYEQY
>TRBV28
ASSRQEPGLQF
>TRBV14
ASSVTEDTQY
>TRBV28
ASSPAGTKGTDTQY
>TRBV11-2
ASSYGVTVGETQY
>TRBV5-4
ASSPPGRPEQY
>TRBV7-2
ASSLVLMPTDTQY
>TRBV5-4
ASSLGQVNEKLF
>TRBV2
ASSPWTIQAGEQY
>TRBV9
ASSVGSYNEQF
>TRBV5-6
ASSPGTEYLQETQY
>TRBV30
AWGRDTQY
>TRBV11-2
ASSLEELAGEGGETQY
>TRBV5-1
ASSLAMGHGGNTEAF
>TRBV5-6
ASSLGQGQETQY
>TRBV6-4
ASSERLNTEAF
>TRBV5-1
ASSRSGQGGQTQY
>TRBV7-9
ASSYDPGQAIYEQY
>TRBV23-1
ASRELGSEAF
>TRBV28
ASSLGREDGYT
>TRBV7-2
ASSLVASIGGNQPQH